The 30 T cell receptor beta chains presented below share a single source sample, sequenced in a study of blood T cell repertoires in COVID-19. Using immunoSEQ multiplex PCR, the repertoire was profiled, and TCRdb retains in-frame clones only, with some absent. The sample has about 300,000 clones, approximately 89% seen once. The sequencing input was peripheral blood. The receptors here all came from a woman aged 30 to 39 with COVID-19, enrolled during active disease.

The V and J genes are TRBV19 and TRBJ2-3; no clear D gene. This CDR3 region has 14 residues. Between the trimmed V and J ends, which lost 5 bases and 4 bases, there was a span of 13 bases. Per germline, CDR1 LNHDA and CDR2 SQIVND (reference sequence). CDR3: CASSDLQAADTQYF. CDR3 nucleotide sequence: TGTGCCAGTAGTGACCTTCAGGCAGCAGATACGCAGTATTTT.

This rearrangement joins TRBV27 to TRBJ1-2; 7 bases line up with TRBD1. This CDR3 is 12 amino acids long. After removal of 4 bases from V and 7 bases from J, the junction contained 3 bases not matched to a gene. The germline CDR1 and CDR2 sequences are MNHEY and SMNVEV (reference sequence). The CDR3 coding sequence is TGTGCCAGCAGTTCTGACAGGGCTGGCTACACCTTC. This gives the protein CASSSDRAGYTF.

The gene calls are TRBV11-1 and TRBJ1-5, with D uncertain. CDR3 length: 13 residues. V lost 2 bases, J lost 4 bases, and 6 bases lay in between. Per the germline V gene, CDR1 is SGHAT and CDR2 is FQDESV (reference sequence). The CDR3 nucleotides read TGTGCCAGCAGCTTATCACAGAATCAGCCCCAGCATTTT. Translating gives CASSLSQNQPQHF.

This chain connects TRBV12-3 or TRBV12-4 to TRBJ1-2, with D possibly TRBD1 on 5 matching bases. The CDR3 runs 13 residues. V lost 6 bases and J lost 3, with 11 bases in between. In DNA, the CDR3 is TGTGCCAGCAGCCCGGGGGGACACTATGGCTACACCTTC. Amino acid sequence: CASSPGGHYGYTF.

The chain combines TRBV5-1 with TRBJ1-6; a possible D gene is TRBD1 (5 bases). Per germline, CDR1 SGHRS and CDR2 YFSETQ. V gave up 5 bases and J gave up 9 bases, with 12 bases separating them. The CDR3 consists of 13 residues. In nucleotides, the CDR3 is TGCGCCAGCAGTCAGGGCTCGTCTTCACCCCTCCACTTT. Encoded protein: CASSQGSSSPLHF.

The CDR3: CAWRESSGGVTEAFF. Written as DNA, the CDR3 is TGTGCCTGGAGGGAGTCCTCGGGGGGGGTCACTGAAGCTTTCTTT. J is TRBJ1-1 and V is TRBV30; TRBD1 is a possible D gene (5 bases). Germline-derived CDR1 and CDR2 are GTSNPN and SVGIG (reference sequence). The CDR3 spans 15 residues. V lost 3 bases and J lost 4, with 18 bases in between.

This chain connects TRBV27 to TRBJ2-7; TRBD1 agrees at 7 bases. From germline, CDR1 is MNHEY and CDR2 SMNVEV (reference sequence). This CDR3 spans 15 amino acids. V shed 4 bases, J shed 3 bases, and the junction held 9 bases outside the gene matches. This chain's CDR3 is CASSSGWDRDYEQYF. CDR3 nucleotides: TGTGCCAGCAGTTCTGGATGGGACAGAGACTACGAGCAGTACTTC.

The chain is built from TRBV7-2 and TRBJ2-7; 8 bases match TRBD1. The CDR3 is 15 amino acids. V was pared by 1 base and J by 6 bases, with 8 bases of the junction left unmatched. Germline-derived CDR1 and CDR2 are SGHTA and FQGNSA. The CDR3 region is CASSLVPGGLGEQYF. The CDR3 region has the DNA TGTGCCAGCAGCTTAGTGCCAGGGGGCTTGGGCGAGCAGTACTTC.

This clone was counted a single time. The rearrangement uses TRBV12-2 and TRBJ1-2. TRBV12-2 is shown as a pseudogene. The CDR3 has 17 residues. CDR3 amino acids: CASRSTLLTNSNYGYTF. The CDR3 nucleotides are TGTGCAAGTCGCTCCACACTACTAACCAATTCTAACTATGGCTACACCTTC.

This clone was counted ten times or more. J is TRBJ2-7 and V is TRBV4-2; 8 bases map to TRBD1. Losses at the gene ends were 3 bases for V and 3 bases for J; bases not matched to a gene: 1. The length of the CDR3 is 13 residues. The germline V gene has CDR1 LGHNA and CDR2 YNFKEQ. The CDR3 here is CASSQGQDYEQYF. The CDR3 DNA sequence: TGTGCCAGCAGCCAGGGACAGGACTACGAGCAGTACTTC.

CDR3 sequence reads: CASSYSGSSYEQYF. CDR3 bases: TGTGCCAGCAGTTACTCGGGGAGCAGCTACGAGCAGTACTTC. The chain has TRBV6-5 and TRBJ2-7; D is perhaps TRBD2 (5 bases). Trimming took 0 bases from V and 3 from J, leaving 9 bases between them. The CDR3 contains 14 residues. From germline, CDR1 is MNHEY and CDR2 SVGAGI.

This chain joins TRBV12-3 or TRBV12-4 and TRBJ1-5, with TRBD1 matching over 7 bases. The CDR3 is 13 amino acids. The trim removed 6 bases at V and 6 bases at J, leaving 5 bases unmatched. The CDR3 loop is CASSDRARQPQHF. The CDR3 nucleotides are TGTGCCAGCAGCGACAGGGCCCGTCAGCCCCAGCATTTT.

V is TRBV24-1 and J is TRBJ1-1, with a possible D match to TRBD1 (5 bases). Trimming took off 10 bases at V and 1 base at J, with 9 bases between the two ends. CDR1 and CDR2 (germline): KGHDR, SFDVKD. The CDR3 spans 12 residues. The CDR3: CATRGPNTEAFF. In nucleotides, the CDR3 is TGTGCCACTAGGGGCCCGAACACTGAAGCTTTCTTT.

This chain connects TRBV16 to TRBJ1-5; 8 bases map to TRBD1. CDR1 and CDR2 (germline): KGHSY, FQNENV. CDR3 length equals 15 residues. After removal of 0 bases from V and 9 bases from J, the junction contained 7 bases not matched to a gene. As DNA, the CDR3 is TGTGCCAGCAGCCAATCGAGACAGGGGATTGGGCCCCAGCATTTT. It translates to CASSQSRQGIGPQHF.

The chain links TRBV28 to TRBJ1-2, with TRBD1 as a possible D gene (5 bases). Germline CDR1 reads MDHEN; CDR2 reads SYDVKM. This CDR3 has 13 residues. Trimming took off 6 bases at V and 4 bases at J, with 12 bases between the two ends. CDR3 nucleotide sequence: TGTGCCAGCAGACCAGGGCAGTCCTATGGCTACACCTTC. This codes for CASRPGQSYGYTF.

The chain recombines TRBV2 with TRBJ2-7, with a tentative D call TRBD2 (6 bases). CDR1 and CDR2 (germline): SNHLY, FYNNEI. Trimming left V 2 bases short and J 0 bases short, with 14 bases between. CDR3 length: 16 residues. CDR3 in DNA: TGTGCCAGCAGTGAAAGGAGGGCGCACATCTCCTACGAGCAGTACTTC. It encodes CASSERRAHISYEQYF.

The rearrangement joins TRBV4-3 to TRBJ1-1, with TRBD1 matching over 7 bases. There are 15 residues in the CDR3. Germline V lookup: CDR1 LGHNA, CDR2 YSLEER. V lost 0 bases to trimming and J lost 4 bases; unmatched junction nucleotides: 5. The chain's CDR3 is CASSQDEGAVTEAFF. The CDR3, as DNA: TGCGCCAGCAGCCAAGATGAGGGGGCCGTCACTGAAGCTTTCTTT.

This chain joins TRBV7-9 and TRBJ2-1, with 8 bases aligning to TRBD1. Germline CDR1 reads SEHNR; CDR2 reads FQNEAQ (reference sequence). The V gene end was trimmed by 5 bases and the J gene end by 12 bases; junction bases not matched to a gene: 15. The CDR3 has 15 amino acids. The CDR3 loop is CASSLPRQGSQWQFF. In DNA form, the CDR3 reads TGTGCCAGCAGCCTACCAAGACAGGGGAGTCAGTGGCAGTTCTTC.

The chain combines TRBV12-3 or TRBV12-4 with TRBJ2-3, with unresolved D. The ends were cut back, 4 bases at V and 5 bases at J, with 7 bases in the middle. The CDR3 has 12 amino acids. As DNA, the CDR3 is TGTGCCAGCAGTTCCTCGGGAGATACGCAGTATTTT. Translating it yields CASSSSGDTQYF.

The chain joins TRBV10-3 to TRBJ1-2; tentative D call: TRBD1 (6 bases). The CDR3 has 14 residues. Germline V gene lookup returns CDR1 ENHRY and CDR2 SYGVKD. V shed 3 bases and J shed 6 bases, with 14 bases lying between them. The CDR3 protein is CAISDPRGWDGYTF. CDR3 sequence (DNA): TGTGCCATCAGTGACCCCAGGGGTTGGGATGGCTACACCTTC.

The chain uses TRBV27 and TRBJ2-5; D is perhaps TRBD2 (6 bases). In germline, CDR1 is MNHEY, CDR2 SMNVEV (reference sequence). There are 11 residues in the CDR3. The V and J ends lost 4 bases and 10 bases respectively, with 10 bases between them. This CDR3 reads CASSYGSSQYF. The CDR3 DNA reads TGTGCCAGCAGTTACGGGAGCAGCCAGTACTTC.

The V and J genes are TRBV29-1 and TRBJ2-1; the D gene is possibly TRBD2 (6 bases). Per the germline V gene, CDR1 is SQVTM and CDR2 is ANQGSEA. The CDR3 is 15 residues long. The germline V and J ends were trimmed by 5 bases and 1 base, with 15 bases remaining between them. The CDR3, as DNA: TGCAGCGTTACGCGGGTGGGGGGTTCCTACAATGAGCAGTTCTTC. Its translation: CSVTRVGGSYNEQFF.

V is TRBV5-1 and J is TRBJ1-6, with a tentative D call TRBD1 (6 bases). The germline V gene has CDR1 SGHRS and CDR2 YFSETQ. The CDR3 is 15 amino acids. V was shortened by 4 bases and J by 8 bases, with 16 bases between the two germline ends. The CDR3 nucleotides are TGCGCCAGCAGCAACGGCAGGGGATGGGATTCACCCCTCCACTTT. It specifies CASSNGRGWDSPLHF.

Note on this clone: The sample carries other DNA sequences with the same CDR3. The chain has TRBV4-1 and TRBJ1-1; D unclear. CDR1 MGHRA and CDR2 YSYEKL come from the germline V gene. CDR3 length equals 13 residues. Trimming took off 1 base at V and 5 bases at J, with 8 bases between the two ends. The chain's CDR3 is CASSQAPGTEAFF. CDR3 bases: TGCGCCAGCAGCCAAGCCCCGGGGACTGAAGCTTTCTTT.

J is TRBJ2-1 and V is TRBV5-5; the D is unclear. Germline values: CDR1 SGHKS, CDR2 YYEKEE (reference sequence). The CDR3 has 15 amino acids. Between the trimmed V and J ends, which lost 1 base and 0 bases, there was a span of 8 bases. CDR3 sequence reads: CASSLHANSYNEQFF. The CDR3 nucleotides are TGTGCCAGCAGCTTGCATGCGAACTCCTACAATGAGCAGTTCTTC. The whole variable domain, remainder taken from reference TRBV5-5 and TRBJ2-1, is DAGVTQSPTHLIKTRGQQVTLRCSPISGHKSVSWYQQVLGQGPQFIFQYYEKEERGRGNFPDRFSARQFPNYSSELNVNALLLGDSALYLCASSLHANSYNEQFFGPGTRLTVL.

V usage is TRBV5-4 and J usage is TRBJ1-2, with TRBD1 matching over 9 bases. This CDR3 has 13 amino acids. Per the germline V gene, CDR1 is SGHNT and CDR2 is YYREEE (reference sequence). V trimming: 5 bases; J trimming: 8 bases; junction bases outside the gene matches: 7. This CDR3 is CASSLGQGSGYTF. The CDR3 DNA is TGTGCCAGCAGTCTGGGACAGGGTTCCGGCTACACCTTC.

The CDR3 region has the DNA TGTGCCAGCAGCTTGCAGGCTTTGAACACCGGGGAGCTGTTTTTT. Protein sequence: CASSLQALNTGELFF. This rearrangement joins TRBV5-8 to TRBJ2-2; D is undetermined. This CDR3 comprises 15 residues. Trimming stripped 1 base from V and 1 base from J, with 8 bases between. Germline V gives CDR1 SGHTS, CDR2 YDEGEE.

The rearrangement joins TRBV10-2 to TRBJ1-2; D might be TRBD1 (5 bases). This CDR3 is built from 12 residues. Germline CDR1 is WSHSY and CDR2 is SAAADI. V lost 6 bases and J lost 8, with 13 bases in between. CDR3 loop: CASRGTAGGYTF. In nucleotides, the CDR3 is TGCGCCAGCAGGGGGACGGCGGGAGGCTACACCTTC.

V is TRBV30 and J is TRBJ2-2; 11 positions match TRBD1. CDR1 GTSNPN and CDR2 SVGIG come from the germline V gene (reference sequence). The CDR3 extends over 14 amino acids. Trimming at V came to 6 bases and at J to 5 bases, leaving 5 bases not matched to a gene. The CDR3 sequence is CACGQGAWTGELFF. Here the CDR3 DNA reads TGTGCCTGCGGACAGGGGGCTTGGACCGGGGAGCTGTTTTTT.

V gene TRBV24-1 combines with J gene TRBJ2-1; the match to TRBD1 covers 9 bases. The length of the CDR3 is 16 residues. V shed 4 bases, J shed 7 bases, and the junction held 10 bases outside the gene matches. The germline CDR1 and CDR2 sequences are KGHDR and SFDVKD. Written as DNA, the CDR3 is TGTGCCACCAGTGACCCGATAGGGACAGGGATAAATGAGCAGTTCTTC. Its translation: CATSDPIGTGINEQFF.